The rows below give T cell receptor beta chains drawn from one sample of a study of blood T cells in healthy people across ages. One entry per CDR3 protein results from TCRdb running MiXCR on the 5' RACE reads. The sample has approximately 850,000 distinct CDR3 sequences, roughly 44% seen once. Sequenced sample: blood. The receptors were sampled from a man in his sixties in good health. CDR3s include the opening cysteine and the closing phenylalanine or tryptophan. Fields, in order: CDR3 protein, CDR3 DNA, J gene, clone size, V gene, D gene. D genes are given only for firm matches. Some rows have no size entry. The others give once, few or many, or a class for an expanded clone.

CSARVEASNEQFF TGCAGTGCTAGAGTGGAAGCTAGCAATGAGCAGTTCTTC TRBJ2-1 NA TRBV20-1 NA
CASSPSGGWEQFF TGTGCCAGCTCACCATCGGGGGGCTGGGAGCAGTTCTTC TRBJ2-1 few TRBV18 NA
CASSDLGYYGYTF TGTGCCAGCAGTGACTTAGGATATTATGGCTACACCTTC TRBJ1-2 NA TRBV6-5 NA
CASKKGGSSYEQYF TGTGCCAGCAAAAAGGGGGGTAGCTCCTACGAGCAGTACTTC TRBJ2-7 NA TRBV12-3/TRBV12-4 NA
CASRKQGANEQFF TGTGCCAGCAGGAAGCAGGGGGCCAATGAGCAGTTCTTC TRBJ2-1 NA TRBV12-3/TRBV12-4 TRBD1
CASSSLGTGSTDTQYF TGTGCCAGCAGCTCACTCGGGACTGGGAGCACAGATACGCAGTATTTT TRBJ2-3 NA TRBV7-2 NA
CSVEGGAGEETQYF TGCAGCGTTGAAGGCGGCGCCGGAGAAGAGACCCAGTACTTC TRBJ2-5 many TRBV29-1 NA
CATRGRGKEEMYEQYF TGTGCCACTCGGGGCAGGGGAAAGGAGGAGATGTACGAGCAGTACTTC TRBJ2-7 once TRBV21-1 NA
CASSPGTETSPLHF TGTGCCAGCAGTCCCGGGACAGAAACTTCACCCCTCCACTTT TRBJ1-6 NA TRBV12-3/TRBV12-4 TRBD1
CSVLTGDLCEQYF TGCAGCGTGCTTACAGGGGATCTCTGTGAGCAGTACTTC TRBJ2-7 few TRBV29-1 TRBD1
CASSLGQIQYF TGTGCCAGCAGCTTGGGACAGATCCAGTACTTC TRBJ2-5 few TRBV11-2 TRBD1
CASGGLVRWNEPYF TGTGCCAGCGGCGGGTTGGTGCGCTGGAACGAGCCGTACTTC TRBJ2-7 NA TRBV28 NA
CSVEGLAGLMNEQFF TGCAGCGTTGAAGGACTAGCGGGGTTGATGAATGAGCAGTTCTTC TRBJ2-1 NA TRBV29-1 TRBD2
CASSLVSGTLNEKLFF TGCGCCAGCAGCTTGGTATCAGGAACCCTTAATGAAAAACTGTTTTTT TRBJ1-4 once TRBV5-1 NA
CASIPRGGRGVVNEQFF TGTGCCAGCATCCCCAGGGGGGGGCGGGGGGTTGTGAATGAGCAGTTCTTC TRBJ2-1 NA TRBV12-3/TRBV12-4 NA
CASSAWGGSKNIQYF TGTGCCAGCAGCGCATGGGGGGGATCAAAAAACATTCAGTACTTC TRBJ2-4 NA TRBV6-2/TRBV6-3 TRBD2
CASSLALEYQETQYF TGTGCCAGCAGCTTAGCGCTCGAGTACCAAGAGACCCAGTACTTC TRBJ2-5 few TRBV7-9 NA
CSAPPLAGGATLTDTQYF TGCAGTGCTCCCCCACTAGCGGGGGGAGCAACCCTCACAGATACGCAGTATTTT TRBJ2-3 NA TRBV20-1 TRBD2
CASRPGQGNNEQFF TGTGCCAGCAGACCGGGACAGGGAAACAATGAGCAGTTCTTC TRBJ2-1 NA TRBV28 TRBD1
CASSSRAGGDTQYF TGCGCCAGCAGCTCAAGGGCGGGGGGAGATACGCAGTATTTT TRBJ2-3 NA TRBV4-3 TRBD2
CSARTGAKYNEQFF TGCAGTGCTAGAACAGGGGCCAAATACAATGAGCAGTTCTTC TRBJ2-1 many TRBV20-1 TRBD1
CASSGPGLGTSDEQFF TGTGCCAGCAGTGGCCCGGGACTTGGTACATCCGATGAGCAGTTCTTC TRBJ2-1 NA TRBV25-1 NA
CASSEAEGSSSTQYF TGTGCCAGCAGTGAAGCCGAGGGCTCCTCATCCACTCAGTACTTC TRBJ2-5 NA TRBV2 NA
CATSVAGGRNEQFF TGTGCCACCAGTGTCGCAGGCGGGAGGAATGAGCAGTTCTTC TRBJ2-1 NA TRBV24-1 TRBD2
CASSDYSNQPQHF TGTGCCAGCAGCGACTATAGCAATCAGCCCCAGCATTTT TRBJ1-5 NA TRBV6-2/TRBV6-3 NA
CSGAGGLETQYF TGCAGTGGGGCGGGGGGCCTGGAGACCCAGTACTTC TRBJ2-5 few TRBV20-1 TRBD2
CASNWPRGQETQYF TGTGCCAGCAACTGGCCAAGGGGCCAAGAGACCCAGTACTTC TRBJ2-5 few TRBV2 NA
CSARGIGHPQETQYF TGCAGTGCTAGAGGAATCGGACACCCTCAAGAGACCCAGTACTTC TRBJ2-5 many TRBV20-1 NA
CASSPSYASEQYF TGTGCCAGCAGTCCATCTTATGCGAGCGAGCAGTACTTC TRBJ2-7 NA TRBV12-3/TRBV12-4 NA
CASSQETGEEIGYTF TGCGCCAGCAGCCAAGAAACAGGGGAGGAAATAGGCTACACCTTC TRBJ1-2 few TRBV4-3 TRBD1
CASKEAMNTEAFF TGTGCCAGCAAAGAAGCCATGAACACTGAAGCTTTCTTT TRBJ1-1 once TRBV7-6 NA
CANSGQLYEQYF TGTGCCAACTCGGGACAGCTGTACGAGCAGTACTTC TRBJ2-7 NA TRBV28 TRBD1
CASRPGTGEHEQYF TGTGCCAGCAGACCCGGGACAGGGGAACACGAGCAGTACTTC TRBJ2-7 NA TRBV7-9 TRBD1
CASSLAGNGYTF TGTGCCAGCAGTTTGGCGGGGAATGGCTACACCTTC TRBJ1-2 few TRBV12-3/TRBV12-4 NA
CASSFQQGGGTEAFF TGTGCCAGCAGCTTTCAACAGGGGGGTGGCACTGAAGCTTTCTTT TRBJ1-1 NA TRBV5-5 TRBD1
CASSEEGGLSTDTQYF TGTGCCAGCAGTGAAGAAGGAGGACTTAGCACAGATACGCAGTATTTT TRBJ2-3 NA TRBV2 NA
CACGTGNSPLHF TGTGCCTGCGGGACAGGGAATTCACCCCTCCACTTT TRBJ1-6 NA TRBV30 TRBD1
CGAAMGVTTDTQYF TGCGGTGCTGCGATGGGGGTTACCACAGATACGCAGTATTTT TRBJ2-3 NA TRBV20-1 NA
CATARGGATDTQYF TGTGCCACCGCCCGCGGGGGGGCAACAGATACGCAGTATTTT TRBJ2-3 NA TRBV10-3 TRBD2
CASSPPWGRGQGYGYTF TGTGCCAGCAGCCCTCCCTGGGGGAGGGGGCAGGGCTATGGCTACACCTTC TRBJ1-2 NA TRBV28 TRBD1
CASSPRGSLNEKLFF TGTGCCAGCAGCCCCCGGGGCAGCTTGAATGAAAAACTGTTTTTT TRBJ1-4 NA TRBV3-1 NA
CASSRLTGTAGANVLTF TGCGCCAGCAGCCGCCTAACAGGGACCGCTGGGGCCAACGTCCTGACTTTC TRBJ2-6 NA TRBV4-3 NA
CASSEGSRSSPLHF TGTGCCAGCAGCGAAGGGAGTCGAAGTTCACCCCTCCACTTT TRBJ1-6 NA TRBV7-6 NA
CASSPGAEGSNEQYF TGTGCCAGCAGCCCGGGGGCAGAGGGGTCCAATGAGCAGTACTTC TRBJ2-4 NA TRBV28 NA
CSAKPSGGAFSGSTDTQYF TGCAGTGCTAAACCTTCCGGGGGGGCCTTCTCCGGGAGCACAGATACGCAGTATTTT TRBJ2-3 once TRBV20-1 TRBD2
CASSSTSGGAQYF TGTGCCAGCAGCTCAACTAGCGGGGGGGCGCAGTATTTT TRBJ2-3 NA TRBV9 TRBD2
CASSWTSPTEAFF TGTGCCAGCAGTTGGACATCGCCAACTGAAGCTTTCTTT TRBJ1-1 few TRBV6-2/TRBV6-3 NA